Listed below are T cell receptor beta chains from one sample, sequenced in a study of blood T cell repertoires in COVID-19. Data came from immunoSEQ multiplex PCR; TCRdb stores just in-frame clones and leaves some out. The table lists tens of thousands of clones, roughly 88% of them singletons. Sequenced input: peripheral blood. These receptors all come from a man in his sixties with acute or convalescent COVID-19. CDR3s include the opening cysteine and the closing phenylalanine or tryptophan. Each record gives: D gene, J gene, clone size, V gene, CDR3 DNA, CDR3 protein. The D gene is left open where the match is weak. Rows may omit the clone size; those that give it use once, few, many or a size class.

D: NA
J: TRBJ2-7
size: NA
V: TRBV7-9
DNA: TGTGCCAGCAGCCCTTCCGGGAATCTCATCCACGAGCAGTACTTC
CDR3: CASSPSGNLIHEQYF

D: TRBD2
J: TRBJ2-5
size: NA
V: TRBV5-8
DNA: TGTGCCAGCAGCTTGTTGGGGGAGGGGCGAGAGACCCAGTACTTC
CDR3: CASSLLGEGRETQYF

D: TRBD1
J: TRBJ1-1
size: NA
V: TRBV7-8
DNA: TGTGCCAGCAGCTTAAGGGACAGGTTGCCTGAAGCTTTCTTT
CDR3: CASSLRDRLPEAFF

D: TRBD1
J: TRBJ1-1
size: NA
V: TRBV27
DNA: TGTGCCAGCAGAATCAGGGGGATTACAATGAACACTGAAGCTTTCTTT
CDR3: CASRIRGITMNTEAFF

D: NA
J: TRBJ1-4
size: NA
V: TRBV5-1
DNA: TGCGCCAGCAGCCTAGCCAGCCCTAATGAAAAACTGTTTTTT
CDR3: CASSLASPNEKLFF

D: NA
J: TRBJ2-2
size: NA
V: TRBV6-5
DNA: TGTGCCAGCAGTTACCAGGCGACCGGGGAGCTGTTTTTT
CDR3: CASSYQATGELFF

D: TRBD2
J: TRBJ2-5
size: NA
V: TRBV27
DNA: TGTGCCAGCAGTCCGTCGGGACTAGCGGGAGAGACCCAGTACTTC
CDR3: CASSPSGLAGETQYF

D: TRBD2
J: TRBJ2-1
size: once
V: TRBV24-1
DNA: TGTGCCACCAGTGATTCGGGAGGCCGGAGGTGGAATGAGCAGTTCTTC
CDR3: CATSDSGGRRWNEQFF

D: TRBD2
J: TRBJ2-7
size: NA
V: TRBV19
DNA: TGTGCCAGTAGATCTAGCGGCTCCTACGAGCAGTACTTC
CDR3: CASRSSGSYEQYF

D: NA
J: TRBJ1-1
size: NA
V: TRBV5-1
DNA: TGCGCCAGCAGCTCGGACTCCCAGGGGCTCGGAGCTTTCTTT
CDR3: CASSSDSQGLGAFF

D: NA
J: TRBJ1-1
size: NA
V: TRBV9
DNA: TGTGCCAGCAGCGTGGACGACCGGAGGGTTGACACTGAAGCTTTCTTT
CDR3: CASSVDDRRVDTEAFF

D: NA
J: TRBJ2-3
size: NA
V: TRBV19
DNA: TGTGCCAGTAGTATAGCTGCACTCCGCACAGATACGCAGTATTTT
CDR3: CASSIAALRTDTQYF

D: TRBD1
J: TRBJ2-3
size: once
V: TRBV5-6
DNA: TGTGCCAGCAGCTTGGTTGGACAGGGGGTAGATACGCAGTATTTT
CDR3: CASSLVGQGVDTQYF

D: NA
J: TRBJ2-1
size: NA
V: TRBV14
DNA: TGTGCCAGCAGCCAAGTCGTGGCGGCAGGAGGTGAGCAGTTCTTC
CDR3: CASSQVVAAGGEQFF

D: TRBD2
J: TRBJ2-2
size: NA
V: TRBV11-3
DNA: TGTGCCAGCAGCCAGACCAGCGGGAGAGGCGCCGGGGAGCTGTTTTTT
CDR3: CASSQTSGRGAGELFF

D: TRBD1
J: TRBJ1-3
size: NA
V: TRBV11-2
DNA: TGTGCCAGCAGCGCGTTATATTTGGACAGGGAAGGAAACACCATATATTTT
CDR3: CASSALYLDREGNTIYF

D: NA
J: TRBJ2-7
size: NA
V: TRBV11-2
DNA: TGTGCCAGCAGCTTAGACAGAAGCTACGAGCAGTACTTC
CDR3: CASSLDRSYEQYF

D: NA
J: TRBJ1-6
size: NA
V: TRBV13
DNA: TGTGCCAGCAGCTTACGTAATTCACCCCTCCACTTT
CDR3: CASSLRNSPLHF

D: TRBD2
J: TRBJ2-2
size: NA
V: TRBV24-1
DNA: TGTGCCACCAGTGATACTAGCGGGAGGGGTCGCACCGGGGAGCTGTTTTTT
CDR3: CATSDTSGRGRTGELFF

D: NA
J: TRBJ1-2
size: NA
V: TRBV27
DNA: TGTGCCAGCAGTTTTCGCCAGAACTATGGCTACACCTTC
CDR3: CASSFRQNYGYTF

D: TRBD2
J: TRBJ2-1
size: NA
V: TRBV28
DNA: TGTGCCAGCAGCCCTATCTGGACTAGCGGGAGGTTCGATGAGCAGTTCTTC
CDR3: CASSPIWTSGRFDEQFF

D: NA
J: TRBJ1-5
size: NA
V: TRBV27
DNA: TGTGCCAGCCGGGACTCAAAAAATCAGCCCCAGCATTTT
CDR3: CASRDSKNQPQHF

D: TRBD1
J: TRBJ2-1
size: once
V: TRBV13
DNA: TGTGCCAGCAGCTCCCGGGACAGACACAATGAGCAGTTCTTC
CDR3: CASSSRDRHNEQFF

D: NA
J: TRBJ2-3
size: NA
V: TRBV29-1
DNA: TGCAGCACTGGGACTAGCACAGATACGCAGTATTTT
CDR3: CSTGTSTDTQYF

D: NA
J: TRBJ1-1
size: NA
V: TRBV2
DNA: TGTGCCAGCATCCCCCCTGCGGGGGGGACTGAAGCTTTCTTT
CDR3: CASIPPAGGTEAFF

D: NA
J: TRBJ1-3
size: NA
V: TRBV5-1
DNA: TGCGCCAGCAGCTTGTTACCCAGGGGCGAACTCTCTGGAAACACCATATATTTT
CDR3: CASSLLPRGELSGNTIYF

D: NA
J: TRBJ1-3
size: NA
V: TRBV7-9
DNA: TGTGCCAGCAGCTTAGTCGTCTCTGGAAACACCATATATTTT
CDR3: CASSLVVSGNTIYF

D: TRBD1
J: TRBJ1-5
size: NA
V: TRBV28
DNA: TGTGCCAGCAGTTTAGTACAGGGGGAATATAGCAATCAGCCCCAGCATTTT
CDR3: CASSLVQGEYSNQPQHF

D: NA
J: TRBJ1-2
size: few
V: TRBV9
DNA: TGTGCCAGCAGCGCTCCCGGTCTACAGGGAAGGGGCTACACCTTC
CDR3: CASSAPGLQGRGYTF